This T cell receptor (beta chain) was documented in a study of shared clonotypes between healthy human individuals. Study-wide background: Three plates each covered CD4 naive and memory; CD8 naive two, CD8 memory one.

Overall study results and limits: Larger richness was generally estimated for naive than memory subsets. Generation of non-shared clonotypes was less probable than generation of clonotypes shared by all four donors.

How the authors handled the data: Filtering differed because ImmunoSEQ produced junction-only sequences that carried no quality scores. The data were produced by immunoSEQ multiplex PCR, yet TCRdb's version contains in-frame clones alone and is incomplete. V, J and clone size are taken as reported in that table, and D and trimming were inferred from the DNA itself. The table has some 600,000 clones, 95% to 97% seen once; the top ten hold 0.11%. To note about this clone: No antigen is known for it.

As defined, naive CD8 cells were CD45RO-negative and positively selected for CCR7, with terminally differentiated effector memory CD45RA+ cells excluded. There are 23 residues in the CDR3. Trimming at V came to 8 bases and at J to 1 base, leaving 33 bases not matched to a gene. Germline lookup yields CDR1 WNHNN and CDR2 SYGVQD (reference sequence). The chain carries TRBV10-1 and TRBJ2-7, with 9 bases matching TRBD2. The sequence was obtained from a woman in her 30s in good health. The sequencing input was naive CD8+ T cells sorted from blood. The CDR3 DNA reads TGCGCCAGCCGACACTCCGCCCTAGAAACCCAACTCGTCTCTAGCGGGAAATCCTACGAGCAGTACTTC. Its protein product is CASRHSALETQLVSSGKSYEQYF.